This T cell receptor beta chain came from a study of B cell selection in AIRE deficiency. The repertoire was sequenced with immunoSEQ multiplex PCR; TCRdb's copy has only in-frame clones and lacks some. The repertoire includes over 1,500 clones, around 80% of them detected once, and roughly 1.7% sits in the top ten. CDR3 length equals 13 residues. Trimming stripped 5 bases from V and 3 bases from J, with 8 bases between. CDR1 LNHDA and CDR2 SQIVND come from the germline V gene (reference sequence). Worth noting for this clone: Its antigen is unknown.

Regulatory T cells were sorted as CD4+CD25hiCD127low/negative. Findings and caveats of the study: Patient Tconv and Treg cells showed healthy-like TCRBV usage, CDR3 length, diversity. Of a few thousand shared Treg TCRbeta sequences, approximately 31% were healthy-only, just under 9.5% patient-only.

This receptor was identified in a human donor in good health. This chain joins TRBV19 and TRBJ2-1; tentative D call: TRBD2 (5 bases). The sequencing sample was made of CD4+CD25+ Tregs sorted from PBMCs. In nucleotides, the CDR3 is TGTGCCAGTAGTTCAGCGGTCTACAATGAGCAGTTCTTC. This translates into CASSSAVYNEQFF.